This TCR beta chain is drawn from a study of spatial heterogeneity in lung cancer. One entry per CDR3 protein, called by TCRdb with MiXCR from the 5' RACE reads. The repertoire has tens of thousands of distinct CDR3 sequences, about 7.6% of them found once; the top ten carry more than 13%. Comment on this clonotype: One junction end does not reproduce the germline sequence, and a read error may be involved.

Time point reported: sample taken at primary tumor resection. The TCR was taken from a male donor with early-stage non-small cell lung cancer. The material was PBMCs, obtained at surgery.

The CDR3 region is CACSLSAGELFF. DNA of the CDR3: TGTGCCTGCAGCTTATCAGCCGGGGAGCTGTTTTTT. This chain connects TRBV5-6 to TRBJ2-2, with no clear D. Germline CDR1 reads SGHDT; CDR2 reads YYEEEE. The CDR3 consists of 12 residues. Complete variable domain (other parts from reference TRBV5-6 and TRBJ2-2): DAGVTQSPTHLIKTRGQQVTLRCSPKSGHDTVSWYQQALGQGPQFIFQYYEEEERQRGNFPDRFSGHQFPNYSSELNVNALLLGDSALYLCACSLSAGELFFGEGSRLTVL.